Below, 23 T cell receptor beta chains from the same sample are listed, as sequenced in a study of radiation and T cells in renal cell carcinoma. Stated time point: blood 4 weeks post-SBRT, at nephrectomy. The treatment denotes: 15 Gy SBRT to primary tumor, nephrectomy 4 weeks later. Sequencing used immunoSEQ multiplex PCR; TCRdb keeps in-frame clones, though not all of them. Of over 60,000 clones in the sample, roughly 83% were seen once. Sequencing was performed on blood, taken from a patient whose treatment included radiotherapy and nephrectomy. The receptors were gathered from a woman aged 55-70 years with renal cell carcinoma.

This clone has a single count. J is TRBJ1-5 and V is TRBV5-5; the D gene is possibly TRBD1 (6 bases). The germline V and J ends were trimmed by 2 bases and 5 bases, with 11 bases remaining between them. There are 14 residues in the CDR3. CDR1 and CDR2 from the germline V gene are SGHKS and YYEKEE (reference sequence). CDR3 residues: CASSFGQWDQPQHF. Here the CDR3 DNA reads TGTGCCAGCAGCTTTGGACAGTGGGATCAGCCCCAGCATTTT.

This clone showed up just once. The chain recombines TRBV9 with TRBJ2-2; D unclear. The length of the CDR3 is 20 residues. V was cut by 2 bases and J by 0 bases, with 23 bases left in between. The germline CDR1 and CDR2 sequences are SGDLS and YYNGEE. CDR3 bases: TGTGCCAGCAGCGTTTTCGCGCAGCCCAGACCGTTAACGAACACCGGGGAGCTGTTTTTT. Protein: CASSVFAQPRPLTNTGELFF.

The V gene is TRBV25-1, the J gene TRBJ2-3; D call uncertain. Trimming removed 2 bases from V and 3 bases from J, with 6 bases in between. This CDR3 has 13 residues. Germline V gives CDR1 MGHDK, CDR2 SYGVNS. The DNA for the CDR3 is TGTGCCAGCAGTGAACAGTTAACAGATACGCAGTATTTT. This codes for CASSEQLTDTQYF.

The rearrangement links TRBV7-6 to TRBJ2-1; perhaps TRBD1 as D (6 bases). CDR3 length equals 15 residues. Germline CDR1 reads SGHVS; CDR2 reads FNYEAQ. The V end was cut by 5 bases, the J end by 5 bases, with 16 bases between. This CDR3 reads CASSLPGAMDNEQFF. The CDR3 DNA sequence: TGTGCCAGCAGCCTACCAGGGGCGATGGACAATGAGCAGTTCTTC.

With respect to this clone: The sample holds other DNA sequences that translate to the same CDR3. J is TRBJ2-5 and V is TRBV20-1; unclear D gene. The CDR3 loop spans 10 amino acids. The germline V gene has CDR1 DFQATT and CDR2 SNEGSKA (reference sequence). V gave up 3 bases and J gave up 4 bases, with 3 bases separating them. The CDR3: CSASGETQYF. The CDR3 DNA is TGCAGTGCTAGTGGAGAGACCCAGTACTTC.

The J gene is TRBJ2-1, the V gene TRBV6-5, with no clear D. Trimming removed 0 bases at V and 6 bases at J, with 9 bases between. CDR3 size: 14 residues. Germline V gene data show CDR1 as MNHEY and CDR2 as SVGAGI. The CDR3 loop reads CASSYSIGPNEQFF. CDR3 DNA: TGTGCCAGCAGTTACTCGATAGGTCCCAATGAGCAGTTCTTC.

The J gene is TRBJ1-5, the V gene TRBV6-5, with a tentative D call TRBD1 (5 bases). The CDR3 contains 15 residues. V shed 0 bases and J shed 3 bases, with 9 bases lying between them. Germline values: CDR1 MNHEY, CDR2 SVGAGI. The CDR3 DNA reads as TGTGCCAGCAGTTACTCTGAGGGGAACAATCAGCCCCAGCATTTT. As protein: CASSYSEGNNQPQHF.

This clone showed up just a few times. The J gene is TRBJ2-7, the V gene TRBV2; either TRBD1 or TRBD2 may supply D (5 bases each). The CDR3 is 13 residues long. With 11 bases removed from V and 6 bases from J, the gap between germline ends came to 20 bases. Looked up from germline, CDR1 is SNHLY and CDR2 is FYNNEI. This CDR3 is CAGAPGREGEQYF. DNA of the CDR3: TGTGCCGGGGCCCCAGGGAGAGAAGGCGAGCAGTACTTC.

The sample holds a few counts of this clone. V usage is TRBV27 and J usage is TRBJ1-2, with 9 bases lining up with TRBD1. After removal of 5 bases from V and 7 bases from J, the junction contained 11 bases not matched to a gene. This CDR3 contains 15 residues. The germline CDR1 and CDR2 sequences are MNHEY and SMNVEV (reference sequence). This chain's CDR3 is CASSPRGTGRAGYTF. Here the CDR3 DNA reads TGTGCCAGCAGTCCCCGAGGGACAGGGAGGGCTGGCTACACCTTC.

This clone has a single count. The CDR3 DNA is TGTGCCAGCAGCGGGGGCGGTTCCTACAATGAGCAGTTCTTC. The encoded protein is CASSGGGSYNEQFF. The gene calls are TRBV5-5 and TRBJ2-1; perhaps TRBD1 as D (6 bases). Germline lookup yields CDR1 SGHKS and CDR2 YYEKEE (reference sequence). The CDR3 has 14 amino acids. V lost 4 bases and J 1 base, leaving 9 bases between the germline ends.

This clone appeared many times. The chain joins TRBV11-3 to TRBJ2-2, with D unresolved. V lost 1 base and J lost 5, with 8 bases in between. The CDR3 contains 14 residues. Germline V gene sequence: CDR1 SGHNT, CDR2 YENEEA. CDR3 loop: CASSLGPATGELFF. The CDR3 DNA follows: TGTGCCAGCAGCTTAGGCCCGGCGACCGGGGAGCTGTTTTTT. The full variable domain, with the rest looked up from reference TRBV11-3 and TRBJ2-2, is EAGVVQSPRYKIIEKKQPVAFWCNPISGHNTLYWYLQNLGQGPELLIRYENEEAVDDSQLPKDRFSAERLKGVDSTLKIQPAELGDSAVYLCASSLGPATGELFFGEGSRLTVL.

This clone was seen more than once but under ten times. The chain is built from TRBV28 and TRBJ1-2; no firm D call. This CDR3 spans 14 amino acids. Germline loops: CDR1 MDHEN, CDR2 SYDVKM. Trimming stripped 4 bases from V and 8 bases from J, with 17 bases between. The CDR3 region is CASSSILRGGGYTF. CDR3 DNA: TGTGCCAGCAGTTCAATATTGCGCGGAGGAGGCTACACCTTC.

The rearrangement uses TRBV10-2 and TRBJ1-6; D unclear. The CDR3 runs to 13 residues. The ends were cut back, 3 bases at V and 8 bases at J, with 8 bases in the middle. CDR1 WSHSY and CDR2 SAAADI come from the germline V gene. The CDR3 protein is CASSDSSYSPLHF. CDR3 nucleotide sequence: TGCGCCAGCAGTGACAGTTCATATTCACCCCTCCACTTT.

The V call is TRBV9, the J call TRBJ2-2; D may be TRBD2 (6 bases). Germline CDR1 SGDLS, CDR2 YYNGEE. The CDR3 covers 13 residues. V shed 7 bases and J shed 3 bases, with 10 bases lying between them. The CDR3 DNA is TGTGCCAGCGAAAAGCGGGACACCGGGGAGCTGTTTTTT. It specifies CASEKRDTGELFF.

This chain uses TRBV5-6 with TRBJ2-3, with 7 bases aligning to TRBD1. This CDR3 has 16 residues. J gave up 11 bases and V 0 bases, and 15 bases lay outside the gene matches. The germline CDR1 and CDR2 sequences are SGHDT and YYEEEE. CDR3 sequence (DNA): TGTGCCAGCAGCTTGGAATACAGGGGTCCCATTGAGGGGCAGTATTTT. Protein: CASSLEYRGPIEGQYF.

The genes are TRBV7-9 and TRBJ2-4; 11 positions agree with TRBD2. The germline V gene has CDR1 SEHNR and CDR2 FQNEAQ (reference sequence). The CDR3 runs 15 residues. V dropped 1 base and J dropped 4; count of bases not matched to a gene: 0. The CDR3 region is CASSLGTSGKNIQYF. CDR3 DNA: TGTGCCAGCAGCTTAGGGACTAGCGGGAAAAACATTCAGTACTTC.

This chain uses TRBV7-3 with TRBJ2-1; tentative D call: TRBD2 (5 bases). CDR1 SGHTA and CDR2 FQGTGA come from the germline V gene. The CDR3 runs to 18 residues. V was cut by 4 bases and J by 0 bases, with 19 bases left in between. The CDR3 is CASSSNRPTSGSYNEQFF. DNA for the CDR3: TGTGCCAGCAGCTCAAACCGCCCCACTAGTGGCTCCTACAATGAGCAGTTCTTC.

This chain joins TRBV28 and TRBJ2-2, with 14 bases aligning to TRBD2. Looked up from germline, CDR1 is MDHEN and CDR2 is SYDVKM. Trimming cost V 0 bases and J 6 bases; bases outside gene matches: 3. The CDR3 consists of 17 residues. This CDR3 is CASSLWGTSGSSGELFF. In DNA, the CDR3 is TGTGCCAGCAGTTTATGGGGGACTAGCGGGAGTTCCGGGGAGCTGTTTTTT.

The gene calls are TRBV5-1 and TRBJ2-2; 9 nucleotides agree with TRBD2. The CDR3 is made up of 16 amino acids. Germline V gene sequence: CDR1 SGHRS, CDR2 YFSETQ. Trimming took 2 bases from V and 5 from J; bases not matched to a gene: 7. CDR3 coding DNA: TGCGCCAGCAGCTTTGAGACTAGCGGAGGGACCGGGGAGCTGTTTTTT. Its translation: CASSFETSGGTGELFF.

In its sample, this clone was seen many times. This chain joins TRBV19 and TRBJ1-1, with D maybe TRBD1 (6 bases). CDR1 LNHDA and CDR2 SQIVND come from the germline V gene (reference sequence). The V end lost 6 bases, the J end lost 0 bases, and 14 bases lay between the germline ends. The CDR3 extends over 15 amino acids. The CDR3 spells CASREGGFLNTEAFF. For the CDR3, the DNA is TGTGCCAGTAGAGAAGGGGGATTCCTGAACACTGAAGCTTTCTTT.

The chain combines TRBV6-6 with TRBJ2-7, with D uncertain. The germline V and J ends were trimmed by 3 bases and 0 bases, with 15 bases remaining between them. This CDR3 spans 16 amino acids. CDR1 and CDR2 (germline): MNHNY, SVGAGI (reference sequence). CDR3 residues: CASSYRPGYSSYEQYF. As DNA, the CDR3 is TGTGCCAGCAGTTATAGACCTGGTTACAGCTCCTACGAGCAGTACTTC.

The chain links TRBV4-3 to TRBJ2-3, with D perhaps TRBD1 (6 bases). Trimming removed 3 bases from V and 4 bases from J, with 8 bases in between. This CDR3 spans 13 amino acids. Germline values: CDR1 LGHNA, CDR2 YSLEER. The CDR3 region is CASSHGGPDTQYF. The DNA of the CDR3 is TGCGCCAGCAGCCATGGGGGCCCAGATACGCAGTATTTT.

CDR3 sequence reads: CASSVDRGRETQYF. For the CDR3, the DNA is TGTGCCAGCAGTGTCGACAGGGGCCGGGAGACCCAGTACTTC. J is TRBJ2-5 and V is TRBV2; 8 bases agree with TRBD1. The CDR3 spans 14 residues. The trim removed 4 bases at V and 5 bases at J, leaving 6 bases unmatched. CDR1 is SNHLY, CDR2 FYNNEI, per germline.